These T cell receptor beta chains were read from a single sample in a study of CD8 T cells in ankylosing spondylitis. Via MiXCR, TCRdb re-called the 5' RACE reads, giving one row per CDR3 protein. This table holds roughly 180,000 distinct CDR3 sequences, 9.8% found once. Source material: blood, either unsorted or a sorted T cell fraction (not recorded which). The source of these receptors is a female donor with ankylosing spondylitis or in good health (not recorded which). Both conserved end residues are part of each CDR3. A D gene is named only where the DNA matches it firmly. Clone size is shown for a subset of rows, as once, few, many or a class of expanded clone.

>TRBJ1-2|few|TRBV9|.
CASSGSGYGYGYTF
TGTGCCAGCAGCGGATCCGGGTACGGCTATGGCTACACCTTC
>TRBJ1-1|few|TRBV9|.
CASSGNSPTEAFF
TGTGCCAGCAGCGGAAACAGCCCCACTGAAGCTTTCTTT
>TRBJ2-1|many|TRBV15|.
CATSRVDYPGSEFF
TGTGCCACCAGCAGAGTTGATTATCCGGGATCCGAGTTCTTC
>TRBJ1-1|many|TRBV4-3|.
CASSQEGRVVTEAFF
TGCGCCAGCAGCCAAGAGGGGCGCGTGGTAACTGAAGCTTTCTTT
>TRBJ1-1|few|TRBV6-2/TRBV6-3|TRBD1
CASRGAGGGTEAFF
TGTGCCAGCAGAGGCGCAGGGGGCGGCACTGAAGCTTTCTTT
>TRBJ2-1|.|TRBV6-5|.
CASSYGTTYNEQFF
TGTGCCAGCAGTTACGGGACGACCTACAATGAGCAGTTCTTC
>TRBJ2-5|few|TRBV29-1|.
CSVEREWEETQYF
TGCAGCGTTGAACGGGAGTGGGAAGAGACCCAGTACTTC
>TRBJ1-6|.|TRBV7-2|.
CASSLGYGGNSPLHF
TGTGCCAGCAGCTTAGGATATGGAGGGAATTCACCCCTCCACTTT
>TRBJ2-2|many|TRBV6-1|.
CASMGRLTGELFF
TGTGCCAGCATGGGCAGACTCACCGGGGAGCTGTTTTTT
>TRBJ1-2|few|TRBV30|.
CAWMKGNYGYTF
TGTGCCTGGATGAAGGGAAACTATGGCTACACCTTC
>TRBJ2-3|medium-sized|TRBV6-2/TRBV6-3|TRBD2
CASSYSRASGSMADTQYF
TGTGCCAGCAGTTACTCGCGTGCTAGCGGGAGTATGGCGGATACGCAGTATTTT
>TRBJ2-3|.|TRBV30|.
CAWSGDTQYF
TGTGCCTGGAGCGGAGATACGCAGTATTTT
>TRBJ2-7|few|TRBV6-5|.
CASSYEAASSYEQYF
TGTGCCAGCAGTTACGAAGCGGCAAGCTCCTACGAGCAGTACTTC
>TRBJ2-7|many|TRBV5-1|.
CASSSKYEQYF
TGCGCCAGCAGCTCAAAATACGAGCAGTACTTC
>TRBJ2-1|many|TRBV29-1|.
CSVEFTSAGPDYGVYNEQFF
TGCAGCGTTGAATTCACCTCCGCTGGCCCTGACTATGGGGTATACAATGAGCAGTTCTTC
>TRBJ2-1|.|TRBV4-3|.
CASSPILASSYNEQFF
TGCGCCAGCAGCCCCATATTAGCGTCGTCCTACAATGAGCAGTTCTTC
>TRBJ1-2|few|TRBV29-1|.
CSAAGGGRGPNYGYTF
TGCAGCGCCGCTGGGGGAGGCAGGGGCCCTAACTATGGCTACACCTTC
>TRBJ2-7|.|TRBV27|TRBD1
CASSFTGGREQYF
TGTGCCAGCAGTTTCACAGGGGGTCGGGAGCAGTACTTC
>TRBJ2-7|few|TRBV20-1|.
CSARDGRWASALYEQYF
TGCAGTGCTAGAGATGGGCGGTGGGCTAGCGCACTCTACGAGCAGTACTTC
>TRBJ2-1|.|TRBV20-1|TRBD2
CSARVAGYNEQFF
TGCAGTGCTAGAGTAGCGGGATACAATGAGCAGTTCTTC
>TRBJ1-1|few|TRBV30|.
CAWSEPLKGNTEAFF
TGTGCCTGGAGTGAGCCCTTGAAGGGGAACACTGAAGCTTTCTTT
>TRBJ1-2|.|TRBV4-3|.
CASSRGTPELEGYTF
TGCGCCAGCAGCCGCGGGACCCCGGAGTTAGAGGGCTACACCTTC
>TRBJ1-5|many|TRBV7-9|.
CASSQQGYNQPQHF
TGTGCCAGCAGCCAACAGGGTTACAATCAGCCCCAGCATTTT
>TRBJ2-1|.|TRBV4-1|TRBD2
CASSPRSGRAVNEQFF
TGCGCCAGCAGCCCCAGGAGCGGGAGGGCCGTCAATGAGCAGTTCTTC
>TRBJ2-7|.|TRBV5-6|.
CASSLGDNSYEQYF
TGTGCCAGCAGCTTGGGGGACAACTCCTACGAGCAGTACTTC
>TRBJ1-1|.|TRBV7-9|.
CASRAGDEAFF
TGTGCCAGCAGAGCGGGGGACGAAGCTTTCTTT
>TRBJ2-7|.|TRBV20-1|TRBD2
CSADPTSGSSYEQYF
TGCAGTGCTGACCCGACTAGCGGCAGCTCCTACGAGCAGTACTTC
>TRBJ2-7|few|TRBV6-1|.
CASSEFGGKRTYEQYF
TGTGCCAGCAGTGAATTTGGAGGGAAGAGGACCTACGAGCAGTACTTC
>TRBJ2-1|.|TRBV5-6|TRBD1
CASSLEGQGNDNEQFF
TGTGCCAGCAGCTTGGAGGGACAGGGGAACGACAATGAGCAGTTCTTC
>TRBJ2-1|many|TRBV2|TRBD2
CASSSGGGDEQFF
TGTGCCAGCAGCTCGGGAGGGGGTGATGAGCAGTTCTTC
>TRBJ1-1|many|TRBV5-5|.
CASTVDIDTEAFF
TGTGCCAGCACCGTGGACATCGACACTGAAGCTTTCTTT
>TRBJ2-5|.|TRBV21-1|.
CASSKKERETQYF
TGTGCCAGCAGCAAGAAAGAGAGAGAGACCCAGTACTTC
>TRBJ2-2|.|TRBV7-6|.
CASSLDSRELFF
TGTGCCAGCAGCTTAGACAGTAGGGAGCTGTTTTTT
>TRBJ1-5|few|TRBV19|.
CASSIVETAIAQHF
TGTGCCAGTAGTATAGTAGAGACAGCCATTGCCCAGCATTTT
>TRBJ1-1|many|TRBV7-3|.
CASSVGGTQEEAFF
TGTGCCAGCAGCGTAGGGGGGACACAAGAGGAAGCTTTCTTT
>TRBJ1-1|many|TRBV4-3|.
CASSLDSRGDTEAFF
TGCGCCAGCAGCCTGGACTCTCGAGGGGACACTGAAGCTTTCTTT
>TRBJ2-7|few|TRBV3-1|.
CASRPTNANEQYF
TGTGCCAGCAGGCCGACGAATGCCAACGAGCAGTACTTC